This is a list of T cell receptor beta chains from one sample in a study of cytomegalovirus exposure and HLA in healthy donors. Produced via immunoSEQ multiplex PCR; TCRdb's table is partial and in-frame only. The sample comprises approximately 70,000 clones, 60% to 70% of which are singletons, and roughly 7.6% rests with the top ten. The sample consisted of PBMCs. Every receptor here comes from a man aged 40-49 years in good health and CMV-seropositive. Both conserved end residues are part of each CDR3. A D gene is named only where the DNA matches it firmly. Size is stated for part of the rows, as once, few or many counts, or as a class when the clone is expanded.

cdr3_nt | cdr3_aa | j_call | clone_size | v_call | d_call
TGTGCCAGTAGTATGCTTCCGCAGGGGGCTGAAGGCTACACCTTC | CASSMLPQGAEGYTF | TRBJ1-2 | . | TRBV19 | TRBD1
TGTGCCAGCAGCTTTCCTAGCGGGAGCACAGATACGCAGTATTTT | CASSFPSGSTDTQYF | TRBJ2-3 | . | TRBV7-9 | TRBD2
TGTGCCTGGACTGGGGCAGATAATTCACCCCTCCACTTT | CAWTGADNSPLHF | TRBJ1-6 | . | TRBV30 | .
TGCGCCAGCAGCCTCGACAGGGGGCAGGGGCCCCAGCATTTT | CASSLDRGQGPQHF | TRBJ1-5 | few | TRBV4-3 | TRBD1
TGTGCCAGCAGCTTGGGCGGCGGTCTCGGCGAAAAACTGTTTTTT | CASSLGGGLGEKLFF | TRBJ1-4 | . | TRBV5-4 | .
TGCGCCAGCAGACGCCCGGGACAGGGTTACCCTCGTGGCTCCTACGAGCAGTACTTC | CASRRPGQGYPRGSYEQYF | TRBJ2-7 | . | TRBV23-1 | TRBD1
TGCGCCAGCAGATTAGCTAGGACTAGCGGGACTGTTTCCTACGAGCAGTACTTC | CASRLARTSGTVSYEQYF | TRBJ2-7 | . | TRBV5-1 | TRBD2
TGCAGCGTTGGGGGGAGCGGCGGGGATGAGCAGTTCTTC | CSVGGSGGDEQFF | TRBJ2-1 | . | TRBV29-1 | .
TGTGCCAGCAGCTGGACAGGGGGAATCGATCAGCCCCAGCATTTT | CASSWTGGIDQPQHF | TRBJ1-5 | few | TRBV6-1 | TRBD1
TGTGCCAGCAGTGCGGGAGCGCGTACGGGTGAGCAGTTCTTC | CASSAGARTGEQFF | TRBJ2-1 | . | TRBV7-6 | TRBD2
TGTGCCAGCACCGTGACAGGGGGCACTGAAGCTTTCTTT | CASTVTGGTEAFF | TRBJ1-1 | . | TRBV27 | TRBD1
TGTGCCAGCAGAGGTGCGGGGAACTACGAGCAGTACTTC | CASRGAGNYEQYF | TRBJ2-7 | . | TRBV2 | .
TGTGCCAGCAGTGGGGTAGCGGGATCCTACGAGCAGTACTTC | CASSGVAGSYEQYF | TRBJ2-7 | . | TRBV2 | TRBD2
TGCGCCAGCAGCCCGGCGGGACAGGGCAACAATGAGCAGTTCTTC | CASSPAGQGNNEQFF | TRBJ2-1 | . | TRBV5-1 | TRBD1
TGTGCCAGCAGCTTTGACAGGAGTTACACAGATACGCAGTATTTT | CASSFDRSYTDTQYF | TRBJ2-3 | . | TRBV7-9 | .
TGTGCCAGCAGTTACCAGGGGGCGGGCGATGGATATGGCTACACCTTC | CASSYQGAGDGYGYTF | TRBJ1-2 | . | TRBV6-5 | TRBD1
TGCGCCAGCAGCGGGACTAGCGATTCCACCCAAAATGAGCAGTTCTTC | CASSGTSDSTQNEQFF | TRBJ2-1 | . | TRBV5-1 | TRBD2
TGTGCCAGCACCCCTCCGGACTACTCTGGAAACACCATATATTTT | CASTPPDYSGNTIYF | TRBJ1-3 | . | TRBV28 | .
TGCAGTGCAAGCAACAATGAGCAGTTCTTC | CSASNNEQFF | TRBJ2-1 | . | TRBV20-1 | .
TGTGCCAGCACAAAAAATGAAAAACTGTTTTTT | CASTKNEKLFF | TRBJ1-4 | . | TRBV7-9 | .
TGCGCCAGCAGCCAGGGACAGGGCTATCCCCAGCATTTT | CASSQGQGYPQHF | TRBJ1-5 | . | TRBV4-3 | TRBD1
TGTGCCAGCTGTGAAAGACTCGGGACTGAAGCTTTCTTT | CASCERLGTEAFF | TRBJ1-1 | . | TRBV4-2 | .
TGTGCCAGCAGCGTAGGCCAGACTAATGAAAAACTGTTTTTT | CASSVGQTNEKLFF | TRBJ1-4 | . | TRBV9 | .
TGTGCCAGCAGTTTATTACAGGACACTGAAGCTTTCTTT | CASSLLQDTEAFF | TRBJ1-1 | many | TRBV28 | .
TGCGCCAGCAGCCAAGATGCGGGGGTACTCTCTGGAAACACCATATATTTT | CASSQDAGVLSGNTIYF | TRBJ1-3 | . | TRBV4-1 | .
TGTGCCAGCAGTTACCTGGTTGGTAGCGGGAGTAACATTCAGTACTTC | CASSYLVGSGSNIQYF | TRBJ2-4 | . | TRBV6-6 | TRBD2
TGTGCCAGCAGTGGGGGCCAGGGTATTTGGGAAAAACTGTTTTTT | CASSGGQGIWEKLFF | TRBJ1-4 | . | TRBV2 | .
TGTGCCAGCAGCTTAGACAGGGTCACAGATACGCAGTATTTT | CASSLDRVTDTQYF | TRBJ2-3 | few | TRBV7-3 | TRBD1
TGTGCCAGCAGGCGACCCGGGACAGGGAATCAGCCCCAGCATTTT | CASRRPGTGNQPQHF | TRBJ1-5 | . | TRBV28 | TRBD1
TGCGCCAGCAGCTTGGGGGACAGGGATAGATCAGATACGCAGTATTTT | CASSLGDRDRSDTQYF | TRBJ2-3 | once | TRBV5-1 | TRBD1
TGTGCCAGCAGCCCTCTCCTGCGGGGGGATGAAGCTTTCTTT | CASSPLLRGDEAFF | TRBJ1-1 | many | TRBV4-2 | .
TGTGCCAGCAGCCCGGACAGGGGCTCCTACGAGCAGTACTTC | CASSPDRGSYEQYF | TRBJ2-7 | few | TRBV11-2 | TRBD1
TGTGCCAGCAGGGCCGATCTCAATCAGCCCCAGCATTTT | CASRADLNQPQHF | TRBJ1-5 | few | TRBV6-5 | .
TGTGCCAGCAGTGAATTGACAGGGTGGGAGACCCAGTACTTC | CASSELTGWETQYF | TRBJ2-5 | once | TRBV25-1 | TRBD1
TGCGCCAGCAGCTTCTCTTCCCTTAGCACAGATACGCAGTATTTT | CASSFSSLSTDTQYF | TRBJ2-3 | . | TRBV5-1 | .
TGTGCCAGCAGCTTAGTGGGGCAGACCGGGGAGCTGTTTTTT | CASSLVGQTGELFF | TRBJ2-2 | . | TRBV7-9 | .
TGCGCCAGCAGCCAAGCTTCGACAGGACAAGGGATCGGAGCTTTCTTT | CASSQASTGQGIGAFF | TRBJ1-1 | . | TRBV4-3 | .
TGTGCCAGCAGCTTAGACACAGGTAATGAGCAGTTCTTC | CASSLDTGNEQFF | TRBJ2-1 | . | TRBV7-8 | .
TGCGCCAGCAGCCAAGACCTCCCCGGGGGGGCTACTGAAGCTTTCTTT | CASSQDLPGGATEAFF | TRBJ1-1 | . | TRBV4-3 | .
TGTGCCAGCAGCCGTTTCAGTGACAATGAGCAGTTCTTC | CASSRFSDNEQFF | TRBJ2-1 | . | TRBV11-3 | .
TGTGCCAGTACCTTGACAGCTAGCAATCAGCCCCAGCATTTT | CASTLTASNQPQHF | TRBJ1-5 | . | TRBV19 | .
TGTGCCAGCAGCGGGGGGGGACACATGAACACTGAAGCTTTCTTT | CASSGGGHMNTEAFF | TRBJ1-1 | . | TRBV5-6 | .
TGTGCCAGCAGCTTAGGCGAAGCTAACTATGGCTACACCTTC | CASSLGEANYGYTF | TRBJ1-2 | few | TRBV7-2 | .
TGTGCCAGCAGCTTATTAGGGGGCCATCAGCCCCAGCATTTT | CASSLLGGHQPQHF | TRBJ1-5 | . | TRBV7-8 | TRBD1
TGTGCCAGCAGCCCCGGGGTGGGCACTGAAGCTTTCTTT | CASSPGVGTEAFF | TRBJ1-1 | . | TRBV7-3 | .
TGCGCCAGCAGCCAAGAGGGGCGGGGAAACCAAGAGACCCAGTACTTC | CASSQEGRGNQETQYF | TRBJ2-5 | . | TRBV4-3 | .
TGTGCCAGTAGTATAGACCCGGGACAGGGGGTTGATACGCAGTATTTT | CASSIDPGQGVDTQYF | TRBJ2-3 | once | TRBV19 | TRBD1
TGTGCCAGCAGCCAAGAAAGAGGAGGGCCAGGCTACTCCTACGAGCAGTACTTC | CASSQERGGPGYSYEQYF | TRBJ2-7 | . | TRBV4-2 | .
TGCGCCAGCAGCCCGTTAGCGGGAGGGGCAGATACGCAGTATTTT | CASSPLAGGADTQYF | TRBJ2-3 | . | TRBV5-1 | TRBD2
TGTGCCAGCAGCGACGTGACAGCAACTAATGAAAAACTGTTTTTT | CASSDVTATNEKLFF | TRBJ1-4 | . | TRBV2 | .
TGTGCCAGCAGCTTAGGGACTAGCGGTTCTTCCGGGGAGCTGTTTTTT | CASSLGTSGSSGELFF | TRBJ2-2 | few | TRBV7-6 | TRBD2
TGTGCCACCAGCAGAGATCACATTTCAGCTTTCTTT | CATSRDHISAFF | TRBJ1-1 | . | TRBV15 | .
TGTGCCAGCAGTCCTACAGGGTACACTGAAGCTTTCTTT | CASSPTGYTEAFF | TRBJ1-1 | . | TRBV6-1 | .
TGCAGCGGTAGCGGGAGCGGAGAGACCCAGTACTTC | CSGSGSGETQYF | TRBJ2-5 | . | TRBV29-1 | TRBD2
TGTGCCAGCAGCTTGGGGGGCGCCTCTTGGGCTTTCTTT | CASSLGGASWAFF | TRBJ1-1 | . | TRBV5-4 | .
TGCGCCAGCAGCTTGGTGCGGGCAGGGGAAGGGCCTAATGAAAAACTGTTTTTT | CASSLVRAGEGPNEKLFF | TRBJ1-4 | . | TRBV5-1 | .
TGCAGCGTTGTAACAGGGGGCACTGGGGCCAACGTCCTGACTTTC | CSVVTGGTGANVLTF | TRBJ2-6 | . | TRBV29-1 | TRBD1
TGCGCCAGCAGCTCGCTTGGGACAGGGACAGATACGCAGTATTTT | CASSSLGTGTDTQYF | TRBJ2-3 | . | TRBV5-1 | TRBD1
TGTGCCAGCAGCATCGGAGAAGGTCCCTATGGCTACACCTTC | CASSIGEGPYGYTF | TRBJ1-2 | few | TRBV7-9 | .